Sequencing of this TCR beta chain was carried out in a study of cytomegalovirus exposure and HLA in healthy donors. Overall study results and limits: The CMV antigen specificity of three CMV-associated chains was confirmed through in vitro analysis. It was reported that the classifier diagnosed cytomegalovirus status with high specificity and sensitivity in both the original and validation cohorts. The dataset shows that most TCR sequences were rare, while some public TCRs occurred in many donors.

Assay: immunoSEQ multiplex PCR; the TCRdb copy retains only in-frame clones and omits some. The sample holds 150,000 to 250,000 clones, about 81% seen once. The donors were members of the roughly 120-subject validation cohort (separate from the approximately 670-subject first cohort). To note about this clone: Its antigen remains unidentified.

The source is a woman aged 25 to 39 in good health and CMV-seronegative. Material for sequencing was PBMCs.

CDR3 sequence (DNA): TGCGCCAGCAGCTTGCAGGACAGCCTTCTCTCTGGAAACACCATATATTTT. It encodes CASSLQDSLLSGNTIYF. V gene TRBV5-1 combines with J gene TRBJ1-3; maybe TRBD1 (6 bases). Per the germline V gene, CDR1 is SGHRS and CDR2 is YFSETQ. V was clipped by 1 base and J by 0 bases, with 14 bases between them. This CDR3 region has 17 residues.